This TCR beta chain was recorded in a study of CD8 T cells in ankylosing spondylitis. This clonotype was observed a few times. Antigen unknown. Between the trimmed V and J ends, which lost 6 bases and 4 bases, there was a span of 18 bases. CDR1 and CDR2 from the germline V gene are SNHLY and FYNNEI. CDR3 length: 15 amino acids. Study observations and caveats: Previous work reported some of these motif variants in the synovial fluid and blood of reactive arthritis. Disease-associated clones were reportedly significantly overrepresented in matched ankylosing spondylitis synovial fluid. Seven to nine highly homologous variants formed a TCR beta motif that appeared characteristic of ankylosing spondylitis blood.

Quantitative 5'-RACE with molecular barcodes produced the TCR beta libraries. A single record per CDR3 protein comes from TCRdb applying MiXCR to the 5' RACE reads. This sample has hundreds of thousands of distinct CDR3 sequences, with approximately 12% found just once. The sequence came from a male donor with ankylosing spondylitis. Sequenced input: blood, either unsorted or a sorted T cell fraction (not recorded which). The gene calls are TRBV2 and TRBJ2-5; no reliable D call. Here the CDR3 reads CASSLDMAWGETQYF. The DNA of the CDR3 is TGTGCCAGCAGCCTAGATATGGCGTGGGGAGAGACCCAGTACTTC.